A selection of T cell receptor beta chains follows, all from one sample in a study of shared clonotypes between healthy human individuals. Method: immunoSEQ multiplex PCR; TCRdb's copy keeps in-frame clones and lacks some. The sample consists of 1,500,000 or so clones, 98% to 99% of them appearing once. Sequencing was performed on naive CD4+ T cells sorted from blood. These receptors came from a man in his thirties or forties in good health. CDR3s include the opening cysteine and the closing phenylalanine or tryptophan. Each record gives: J gene, clone size, D gene, V gene, CDR3 protein, CDR3 DNA. A D gene is named only where the DNA matches it firmly. Size is omitted from some rows. Given values are once, few, many or a class for expanded clones.

J: TRBJ2-1
size: NA
D: TRBD1
V: TRBV5-4
CDR3: CASSLVGQQYNEQFF
DNA: TGTGCCAGCAGCTTGGTGGGACAGCAGTACAATGAGCAGTTCTTC

J: TRBJ2-7
size: NA
D: TRBD1
V: TRBV11-2
CDR3: CASRNPGQGIGASYEQYF
DNA: TGTGCCAGCAGAAACCCGGGACAGGGAATTGGTGCGTCCTACGAGCAGTACTTC

J: TRBJ2-7
size: NA
D: NA
V: TRBV5-1
CDR3: CASSPARGEQYF
DNA: TGCGCCAGCAGCCCGGCCCGGGGCGAGCAGTACTTC

J: TRBJ2-3
size: NA
D: NA
V: TRBV7-6
CDR3: CASSLAGTTSTDTQYF
DNA: TGTGCCAGCAGCTTAGCCGGGACAACCAGCACAGATACGCAGTATTTT

J: TRBJ2-5
size: NA
D: TRBD1
V: TRBV6-5
CDR3: CASSSDWTGQETQYF
DNA: TGTGCCAGCAGTTCTGACTGGACAGGGCAAGAGACCCAGTACTTC

J: TRBJ1-1
size: NA
D: NA
V: TRBV10-3
CDR3: CAISLRGVGNTEAFF
DNA: TGTGCCATCAGTCTACGTGGTGTCGGGAACACTGAAGCTTTCTTT

J: TRBJ2-1
size: NA
D: TRBD2
V: TRBV27
CDR3: CASSSIAGGPNNEQFF
DNA: TGTGCCAGCAGTTCCATTGCGGGAGGGCCTAACAATGAGCAGTTCTTC

J: TRBJ1-1
size: NA
D: NA
V: TRBV25-1
CDR3: CASSEIFSWGPRGAFF
DNA: TGTGCCAGCAGTGAAATATTTTCGTGGGGACCCCGGGGAGCTTTCTTT

J: TRBJ1-1
size: NA
D: TRBD1
V: TRBV5-1
CDR3: CASSGAGTGESEAFF
DNA: TGCGCCAGCAGCGGGGCCGGGACAGGGGAATCTGAAGCTTTCTTT

J: TRBJ2-3
size: NA
D: NA
V: TRBV7-2
CDR3: CASSLVGGGTDTQYF
DNA: TGTGCCAGCAGCTTAGTGGGAGGAGGCACAGATACGCAGTATTTT

J: TRBJ2-1
size: NA
D: NA
V: TRBV7-2
CDR3: CASSLHGRGSYNEQFF
DNA: TGTGCCAGCAGCTTACACGGCAGGGGTTCCTACAATGAGCAGTTCTTC

J: TRBJ2-3
size: NA
D: TRBD2
V: TRBV5-4
CDR3: CASSWGLAGGVDTQYF
DNA: TGTGCCAGCAGCTGGGGACTAGCGGGAGGAGTGGATACGCAGTATTTT

J: TRBJ2-7
size: NA
D: NA
V: TRBV18
CDR3: CASSPRDGSYEQYF
DNA: TGTGCCAGCTCACCGAGGGACGGCTCCTACGAGCAGTACTTC

J: TRBJ2-3
size: once
D: NA
V: TRBV5-1
CDR3: CASSVTTDTQYF
DNA: TGCGCCAGCAGCGTGACCACAGATACGCAGTATTTT

J: TRBJ2-7
size: NA
D: NA
V: TRBV5-1
CDR3: CASSLTYGEQYF
DNA: TGCGCCAGCAGCTTGACATATGGAGAGCAGTACTTC

J: TRBJ2-5
size: NA
D: NA
V: TRBV2
CDR3: CASSEELGETQYF
DNA: TGTGCCAGCAGTGAGGAACTGGGAGAGACCCAGTACTTC

J: TRBJ2-5
size: once
D: TRBD2
V: TRBV19
CDR3: CASSGASGRQETQYF
DNA: TGTGCCAGTAGTGGGGCTAGCGGGCGACAAGAGACCCAGTACTTC

J: TRBJ2-3
size: once
D: TRBD2
V: TRBV10-1
CDR3: CASSELAGSDTQYF
DNA: TGCGCCAGCAGTGAACTAGCGGGATCCGATACGCAGTATTTT

J: TRBJ1-5
size: NA
D: NA
V: TRBV5-6
CDR3: CASSLEQGPNQPQHF
DNA: TGTGCCAGCAGCTTGGAACAGGGCCCCAATCAGCCCCAGCATTTT

J: TRBJ2-4
size: NA
D: TRBD1
V: TRBV11-3
CDR3: CASSLETGGQDIQYF
DNA: TGTGCCAGCAGCCTTGAAACAGGGGGCCAGGATATTCAGTACTTC